This TCR beta chain was captured in a study of chemoradiotherapy in HPV16-positive cancers. Across the whole study: Functional T-cell assays on a couple of HPV16-positive patients' cells defined candidate HPV-specific clones and common TCR motifs.

The CDR3 runs to 15 residues. Trimming at V came to 3 bases and at J to 0 bases, leaving 0 bases not matched to a gene. CDR1 SEHNR and CDR2 FQNEAQ come from the germline V gene (reference sequence). The data were produced by immunoSEQ multiplex PCR, yet TCRdb's version contains in-frame clones alone and is incomplete. This sample has 900 to 1,100 clones, with around 92% found just once. Points from the study as a whole: Better recurrence-free survival went with HPV-responsive T-cell expansion in HPV16-positive patients. Candidate HPV-specific clones and E7-related TCR motifs grew in tumor during treatment.

As to this clone: Antigen specificity is unknown.

The chain has TRBV7-9 and TRBJ1-1; 11 nucleotides match TRBD1. The clonotype comes from a human donor with HPV-associated anogenital cancer. Sequences were derived from tumor tissue, sampled from a patient who underwent chemoradiotherapy. In DNA form, the CDR3 reads TGTGCCAGCAGCTTGGGACAGGGGGTGAACACTGAAGCTTTCTTT. This gives the protein CASSLGQGVNTEAFF.